This T cell receptor beta chain was sequenced in a study of blood T cell repertoires in COVID-19. Study as a whole: Samples came from the United States, Italy and Spain, spanning acute and convalescent COVID-19. PBMCs, B-cell-depleted T cells, or T cells were the source of the cDNA or gDNA that made up the material.

Participants were aged about 18 to 89 years from approximately 23 US areas. Per the original methods: From reference gene primer amplification, estimates of nucleated cell counts were derived. Assay: immunoSEQ multiplex PCR; the TCRdb copy retains only in-frame clones and omits some. V, J and clone size reflect that table, while D and trimming were determined from the DNA. The table records 300,000 to 350,000 clones, around 90% of them present only once. The sequence was obtained from a woman between 18 and 29 years old with acute COVID-19. The sample taken for sequencing was PBMCs or T cells enriched from blood (not recorded which).

CDR3 in DNA: TGTGCCAGTAGTATATTAACGGAGCGGAGAGGTTTGAACACTGAAGCTTTCTTT. Translation: CASSILTERRGLNTEAFF. The rearrangement links TRBV19 to TRBJ1-1; the D is unclear. The CDR3 covers 18 residues. Per the germline V gene, CDR1 is LNHDA and CDR2 is SQIVND (reference sequence). Trimming shortened V by 2 bases and J by 0 bases, and 19 bases separated the two germline ends.